The 22 T cell receptor beta chains listed next were all sequenced from one sample in a study of blood T cell repertoires in COVID-19. The repertoire was sequenced with immunoSEQ multiplex PCR; TCRdb's copy has only in-frame clones and lacks some. The sample consists of approximately 110,000 clones, 69% of them appearing once. The sample comprised peripheral blood. All receptors derive from a man older than 75 with acute or convalescent COVID-19.

The V gene is TRBV2, the J gene TRBJ1-1; no reliable D call. V lost 8 bases and J 3 bases, leaving 13 bases between the germline ends. This CDR3 has 13 amino acids. Germline CDR1 reads SNHLY; CDR2 reads FYNNEI. The chain's CDR3 is CASPREFDTEAFF. DNA for the CDR3: TGTGCCAGCCCCCGGGAGTTTGACACTGAAGCTTTCTTT.

The V call is TRBV15, the J call TRBJ2-1; 9 bases map to TRBD2. V lost 4 bases and J lost 4; bases outside the gene matches: 5. CDR3 size: 15 residues. Germline V gene data show CDR1 as LNHNV and CDR2 as YYDKDF (reference sequence). The CDR3 loop reads CATSKASGTYNEQFF. The DNA of the CDR3 is TGTGCCACCAGCAAGGCTAGCGGGACTTACAATGAGCAGTTCTTC.

This clone was detected many times. The chain carries TRBV6-2 or TRBV6-3 and TRBJ2-4, with TRBD2 matching 11 bases. The germline CDR1 and CDR2 sequences are MNHEY and SVGEGT. The length of the CDR3 is 21 residues. Trimming took 0 bases from V and 0 from J; bases not matched to a gene: 13. Written as DNA, the CDR3 is TGTGCCAGCAGTTACTCCTATAGCGGGAGGGCCGCGGACTTAGCCAAAAACATTCAGTACTTC. Protein product: CASSYSYSGRAADLAKNIQYF.

The chain is built from TRBV5-6 and TRBJ1-5, with 10 bases lining up with TRBD1. Germline CDR1 SGHDT, CDR2 YYEEEE. This CDR3 comprises 17 residues. V shed 2 bases and J 10 bases; nucleotides not matched to a gene: 15. CDR3 sequence (DNA): TGTGCCAGCAGCTTTTCGGGGGACAGGGGAAATTTAGGACCCCAGCATTTT. This gives the protein CASSFSGDRGNLGPQHF.

This clone was detected a few times. The chain combines TRBV7-9 with TRBJ2-7, with no clear D. CDR3 size: 13 residues. Germline-derived CDR1 and CDR2 are SEHNR and FQNEAQ (reference sequence). V gave up 4 bases and J gave up 1 base, with 8 bases separating them. CDR3 nucleotide sequence: TGTGCCAGCAGCTATCAGGTTTCCTACGAGCAGTACTTC. Protein: CASSYQVSYEQYF.

V gene TRBV19 combines with J gene TRBJ2-1; 10 nucleotides match TRBD1. CDR3 length: 13 amino acids. CDR1 and CDR2 (germline): LNHDA, SQIVND (reference sequence). Trimming at V came to 8 bases and at J to 6 bases, leaving 4 bases not matched to a gene. The CDR3 bases are TGTGCCAGTGTGCGACAGGGGGCCAATGAGCAGTTCTTC. Translated, it gives CASVRQGANEQFF.

V is TRBV28 and J is TRBJ2-1, with 13 bases that match TRBD2. From germline, CDR1 is MDHEN and CDR2 SYDVKM. V shed 6 bases, J shed 3 bases, and the junction held 5 bases outside the gene matches. There are 16 residues in the CDR3. The CDR3 spells CASRLAGGILYNEQFF. CDR3 coding DNA: TGTGCCAGCAGACTAGCGGGGGGGATTCTCTACAATGAGCAGTTCTTC.

This clone has more than one count but fewer than ten. The chain uses TRBV4-2 and TRBJ2-3, with TRBD2 matching over 13 bases. Germline CDR1 and CDR2: LGHNA and YNFKEQ. The ends lost 2 bases at V and 5 bases at J; junction bases unmatched: 7. The CDR3 spans 17 residues. The CDR3 region is CASSQSGLAGVQDTQYF. CDR3 coding DNA: TGTGCCAGCAGCCAATCCGGACTAGCGGGAGTTCAAGATACGCAGTATTTT.

Only a few counts were recorded for this clone. The CDR3 loop reads CASNAGGLGELFF. The CDR3 DNA reads as TGTGCCAGTAATGCGGGGGGGCTCGGGGAGCTGTTTTTT. The chain combines TRBV19 with TRBJ2-2, with TRBD2 matching over 9 bases. V lost 7 bases to trimming and J lost 7 bases; unmatched junction nucleotides: 4. The CDR3 is 13 amino acids. Per germline, CDR1 LNHDA and CDR2 SQIVND (reference sequence).

This chain uses TRBV18 with TRBJ1-4, with a weak D call TRBD1 (5 bases). Trimming stripped 6 bases from V and 8 bases from J, with 13 bases between. The CDR3 consists of 13 residues. Looked up from germline, CDR1 is KGHSH and CDR2 is LQKENI. In DNA, the CDR3 is TGTGCCAGCTCCGGGGGAGGCGCGGAAAAACTGTTTTTT. This gives the protein CASSGGGAEKLFF.

This rearrangement joins TRBV14 to TRBJ1-2; D gene ambiguous. Trimming cost V 0 bases and J 4 bases, with 18 bases left between them. Germline V gene data show CDR1 as SGHDN and CDR2 as FVKESK. This CDR3 contains 17 residues. DNA for the CDR3: TGTGCCAGCAGCCAAGATATGGCAGCGGCCCCCCTCTATGGCTACACCTTC. It is translated as CASSQDMAAAPLYGYTF. The full variable domain, with the rest looked up from reference TRBV14 and TRBJ1-2, is EAGVTQFPSHSVIEKGQTVTLRCDPISGHDNLYWYRRVMGKEIKFLLHFVKESKQDESGMPNNRFLAERTGGTYSTLKVQPAELEDSGVYFCASSQDMAAAPLYGYTFGSGTRLTVV.

The genes are TRBV15 and TRBJ2-3; TRBD1 matches at 8 bases. The ends lost 6 bases at V and 3 bases at J; junction bases unmatched: 8. The CDR3 totals 15 residues. Germline CDR1 is LNHNV and CDR2 is YYDKDF (reference sequence). The CDR3 here is CATRSRQGRTDTQYF. DNA for the CDR3: TGTGCCACCAGGTCTCGACAGGGGAGAACAGATACGCAGTATTTT. Combining the CDR3 with reference TRBV15 and TRBJ2-3 gives the whole variable domain DAMVIQNPRYQVTQFGKPVTLSCSQTLNHNVMYWYQQKSSQAPKLLFHYYDKDFNNEADTPDNFQSRRPNTSFCFLDIRSPGLGDTAMYLCATRSRQGRTDTQYFGPGTRLTVL.

This clone occurred once. The chain combines TRBV5-1 with TRBJ2-7; 9 bases map to TRBD1. J gave up 5 bases and V 9 bases, and 12 bases lay outside the gene matches. Germline V gives CDR1 SGHRS, CDR2 YFSETQ. The CDR3 totals 14 residues. The CDR3 loop reads CATGPGTGTHEQYF. The CDR3 coding sequence is TGCGCCACAGGACCCGGGACAGGGACCCACGAGCAGTACTTC.

This clone has at least ten counts. The J gene is TRBJ2-3, the V gene TRBV28; TRBD1 might be the D (6 bases). CDR1 and CDR2 from the germline V gene are MDHEN and SYDVKM. V lost 3 bases to trimming and J lost 4 bases, with 14 bases between them. There are 15 residues in the CDR3. The CDR3: CASSLWQGIADTQYF. The CDR3 DNA follows: TGTGCCAGCAGTTTGTGGCAGGGGATCGCAGATACGCAGTATTTT.

This clone appeared a few times. V and J are TRBV9 and TRBJ2-1; 11 bases are a match to TRBD1. V shed 3 bases, J shed 11 bases, and the junction held 10 bases outside the gene matches. Germline assignment: CDR1 SGDLS and CDR2 YYNGEE. This CDR3 has 15 amino acids. CDR3 in DNA: TGTGCCAGCAGCGCTAGGGACAGGGGGTTAGTTAAGCAGTTCTTC. This encodes CASSARDRGLVKQFF.

V usage is TRBV28 and J usage is TRBJ2-1; 9 nucleotides line up with TRBD2. This CDR3 has 16 residues. The V gene's germline CDR1 is MDHEN and CDR2 SYDVKM. V trimming: 6 bases; J trimming: 0 bases; junction bases outside the gene matches: 6. CDR3 bases: TGTGCCAGCAGGCCGATTAGCGGGAGCTCCTACAATGAGCAGTTCTTC. It encodes CASRPISGSSYNEQFF. The variable domain in full, completed from reference TRBV28 and TRBJ2-1, reads DVKVTQSSRYLVKRTGEKVFLECVQDMDHENMFWYRQDPGLGLRLIYFSYDVKMKEKGDIPEGYSVSREKKERFSLILESASTNQTSMYLCASRPISGSSYNEQFFGPGTRLTVL.

The V gene is TRBV20-1, the J gene TRBJ1-1; tentative D call: TRBD1 (6 bases). The CDR3 runs to 14 residues. The germline V gene encodes CDR1 DFQATT and CDR2 SNEGSKA (reference sequence). Trimming stripped 3 bases from V and 3 bases from J, with 14 bases between. The CDR3 DNA reads TGCAGTGCTAGTTCTTCGAGGGGGTACACTGAAGCTTTCTTT. Its protein product is CSASSSRGYTEAFF.

This clone came up a few times. The chain uses TRBV18 and TRBJ2-5, with 10 bases identical to TRBD2. CDR3 length: 14 residues. With V trimmed by 5 bases and J by 4 bases, 4 bases remained unmatched. The germline V gene has CDR1 KGHSH and CDR2 LQKENI. The CDR3 nucleotides read TGTGCCAGCTCAACAAGCGGGAGGGGAGAGACCCAGTACTTC. Translated: CASSTSGRGETQYF.

The chain links TRBV4-3 to TRBJ2-3; TRBD1 is a possible D gene (5 bases). Germline CDR1 reads LGHNA; CDR2 reads YSLEER. Trimming left V 0 bases short and J 2 bases short, with 12 bases between. The CDR3 covers 16 residues. The CDR3 nucleotides are TGCGCCAGCAGCCAAGACTTAGGCAGGGCCACAGATACGCAGTATTTT. It is translated as CASSQDLGRATDTQYF.

The chain joins TRBV7-8 to TRBJ2-7, with 7 bases identical to TRBD1. The V segment lost 6 bases and the J segment 0 bases; nucleotides outside the gene matches: 8. Germline lookup yields CDR1 SGHVS and CDR2 FQNEAQ. This CDR3 is built from 15 residues. CDR3 amino acids: CASSSTGVSSYEQYF. The CDR3 region has the DNA TGTGCCAGCAGTTCCACAGGGGTGAGCTCCTACGAGCAGTACTTC.

The gene calls are TRBV28 and TRBJ2-7; tentative D call: TRBD2 (5 bases). Germline CDR1 MDHEN, CDR2 SYDVKM. The length of the CDR3 is 11 residues. Trimming took off 9 bases at V and 2 bases at J, with 8 bases between the two ends. This CDR3 is CASAGTYEQYF. CDR3 DNA sequence: TGTGCCAGTGCGGGCACCTACGAGCAGTACTTC.

This clone appeared once. CDR3 sequence: CASSQGKVTDTQYF. The CDR3 DNA sequence: TGTGCCAGCAGTCAGGGGAAGGTCACAGATACGCAGTATTTT. V usage is TRBV6-5 and J usage is TRBJ2-3; tentatively, D is TRBD1 (6 bases). The CDR3 runs to 14 residues. V shed 5 bases and J shed 2 bases, with 11 bases lying between them. Germline lookup yields CDR1 MNHEY and CDR2 SVGAGI.